This TCR beta chain comes out of a study of beta chain features in type 1 diabetes. Study-level findings and limits: Significant though moderate, a shortening of TCRB CDR3s appeared in all four CD4+ subsets of Type 1 diabetes patients.

This CDR3 is 15 amino acids long. CDR1 and CDR2 from the germline V gene are GTSNPN and SVGIG (reference sequence). Losses at the gene ends were 6 bases for V and 4 bases for J; bases not matched to a gene: 10. CD45RO/CCR7/CD25/CD127/CD95/CD27 sorting isolated CD4+ naive, central memory, regulatory and stem cell-like memory cells. Isolated RNA was reverse transcribed in full, so expressed TCRB transcripts were sequenced. It was found that naive, central memory and regulatory T cell samples averaged approximately 3.6 million reads. Assay: immunoSEQ multiplex PCR; the TCRdb copy retains only in-frame clones and omits some. The sample records about 190,000 clones, 7.5% to 8.5% being singletons. Comments on this clone: Its matching antigen is unknown.

The TCR comes from a man aged 18 to 35 with type 1 diabetes. This sequence joins TRBV30 and TRBJ2-1, with 9 bases fitting TRBD1. The sequenced sample consisted of central memory CD4+ T cells from blood. CDR3 in DNA: TGTGCCTGTTTTGGTCCGGGACAGGGATACAATGAGCAGTTCTTC. Its translation: CACFGPGQGYNEQFF.